This T cell receptor (beta chain) was captured by sequencing in a study of CD8+ T cells in alopecia areata. Across the whole study: Disease severity was quantified as SALT score of affected scalp area. General study points: Many of the expanded lesional clones endured in scalp and blood while on tofacitinib.

Trimming pared 2 bases from V and 5 bases from J, leaving 6 bases between. The CDR3 totals 11 residues. From germline, CDR1 is SQVTM and CDR2 ANQGSEA. Sequencing used cDNA as its template, made by extracting RNA and reverse transcribing it. Data came from immunoSEQ multiplex PCR; TCRdb stores just in-frame clones and leaves some out. This table has roughly 190,000 clones, roughly 60% appearing once. Treatment noted: oral pan-JAK inhibitor, 5-10 mg twice daily. It was from alopecia areata patients that lesional scalp punch biopsies and peripheral blood were collected. In regard to this clone: Its specificity is unknown.

The sample in question was CD4+ T cells sorted from blood, obtained at week 24, from a patient treated with tofacitinib. The rearrangement links TRBV29-1 to TRBJ1-1, with unresolved D. This sequence originates from a human donor with alopecia areata. CDR3 region: CSVELGTEAFF. Written as DNA, the CDR3 is TGCAGCGTTGAATTGGGGACTGAAGCTTTCTTT.